This paragraph covers one T cell receptor (beta chain) sequence. Produced via immunoSEQ multiplex PCR; TCRdb's table is partial and in-frame only. This table has just under 85,000 clones, about 84% appearing once. The record originates from a study of T cell responses to AZD1222 COVID-19 vaccine. Across the whole study: Investigators merged groups given second doses at roughly 4 or roughly 12 weeks.

The CDR3 contains 12 residues. Germline V gives CDR1 SGHTA, CDR2 FQGNSA. Trimming left V 1 base short and J 10 bases short, with 10 bases between. The chain employs TRBV7-2 and TRBJ1-1, with D unclear. This clonotype was obtained from an adult in good health. The sample was peripheral blood, taken on day 0 of AZD1222 vaccination. In nucleotides, the CDR3 is TGTGCCAGCAGCTTAGGGAAGGGCAGAGCTTTCTTT. Translated, it gives CASSLGKGRAFF.